This entry features one T cell receptor beta chain sequence. Sample treatment: about 20 received Ad26.COV2.S at low or high dose, single or two shots; roughly five received placebo; per-sample allocation not given. The investigators took samples on day 63 after the first vaccine or placebo injection. This sample was taken from a study of Ad26.COV2.S vaccination and SARS-CoV-2 variants. Overall study: Ad26.COV2.S shots went into the muscle once or twice, 56 days apart.

TCRdb keeps only in-frame clones here, not all; method: immunoSEQ multiplex PCR. This table holds over 250,000 clones, approximately 87% found once. The germline V gene encodes CDR1 SEHNR and CDR2 FQNEAQ (reference sequence). Losses at the gene ends were 2 bases for V and 10 bases for J; bases not matched to a gene: 0. The CDR3 is 12 amino acids. The gene calls are TRBV7-9 and TRBJ2-1, with 9 nucleotides matching TRBD2. The clonotype originates from a person aged 18-60 years who received the Ad26.COV2.S COVID-19 vaccine or a placebo. The starting material was peripheral blood, obtained in a trial of Ad26.COV2.S vaccine versus placebo. CDR3 DNA sequence: TGTGCCAGCAGCTTACTAGCGGGAGAGCAGTTCTTC. It encodes CASSLLAGEQFF.